The T cell receptor beta chain described here comes from a study of PD-1 blockade in classical Hodgkin lymphoma. Across the study: With a 2-week interval, patients received intravenous nivolumab at 3 mg/kg.

J gave up 3 bases and V 4 bases, and 12 bases lay outside the gene matches. Germline V gene data show CDR1 as SEHNR and CDR2 as FQNEAQ (reference sequence). The CDR3 sequence is 19 residues long. Notes on the study in general: Diversity in CD4+ TCRs, unlike that measured in CD8+ TCRs, had risen significantly by C4D1. Complete responders' baseline diversity resembled that of newly diagnosed patients.

Sequencing used immunoSEQ multiplex PCR; TCRdb keeps in-frame clones, though not all of them. Among 90,000 to 95,000 clones, roughly nine tenths were seen once, and the ten largest hold approximately 11%. Each and every patient relapsed after autologous stem cell transplantation, and patients got differing brentuximab vedotin exposure. Turning to this clone: Its antigen is unknown.

This clonotype was sampled from a human donor with classical Hodgkin lymphoma. V usage is TRBV7-9 and J usage is TRBJ2-3; TRBD2 aligns across 14 bases. The source material was peripheral blood mononuclear cells (PBMCs), sampled before the second cycle of nivolumab. The CDR3 spells CASSSSPGTSGRGTDTQYF. The CDR3 region has the DNA TGTGCCAGCAGCTCCTCCCCCGGGACTAGCGGGAGAGGTACAGATACGCAGTATTTT.